The entry below describes one T cell receptor beta chain. The data were taken from a study of PD-L1 blockade in urothelial cancer. Study-wide context: At 3 weeks (second dose) and 6 weeks after starting treatment, blood was analyzed.

Time point given: pretreatment peripheral blood. The method was immunoSEQ multiplex PCR; TCRdb's version includes in-frame clones alone and lacks a portion of them. In the table there are roughly 91,000 clones, 85% to 90% of which are singletons. The sequence was collected from a man aged 60-69 years with urothelial cancer. The sequenced sample was PBMCs, obtained around atezolizumab (anti-PD-L1) treatment.

CDR3 DNA sequence: TGTGCCAGCAGCCCGATAAGAGGCGACAGAGCTCAATCAATGGACCCAGATACGCAGTATTTT. Amino acids: CASSPIRGDRAQSMDPDTQYF. The genes are TRBV7-3 and TRBJ2-3, with a possible D match to TRBD1 (5 bases). V was shortened by 5 bases and J by 4 bases, with 34 bases between the two germline ends. This CDR3 contains 21 residues. Germline V gene sequence: CDR1 SGHTA, CDR2 FQGTGA.